This T cell receptor (beta chain) stems from a study of cytomegalovirus exposure and HLA in healthy donors. Study-wide points: Three CMV-associated chains proved CMV antigen-specific in vitro. Cytomegalovirus association was assigned to approximately 160 TCR beta chains.

The CDR3 loop spans 15 amino acids. V was clipped by 2 bases and J by 2 bases; unmatched bases: 2. Looked up from germline, CDR1 is MDHEN and CDR2 is SYDVKM. The table came from immunoSEQ multiplex PCR; TCRdb's copy has only in-frame clones and leaves some out. This repertoire shows about 55,000 clones, 75% to 95% found once; its top ten account for around 2.8%. As regards this clone: The antigen is undetermined.

Input material: PBMCs. This chain joins TRBV28 and TRBJ1-5; 8 bases fit TRBD1. The origin of this receptor is a man between 18 and 29 years old in good health and CMV-seronegative. Here the CDR3 DNA reads TGTGCCAGCAGTTTAGCAGGGGGCGGCAATCAGCCCCAGCATTTT. Translating gives CASSLAGGGNQPQHF.